This TCR beta chain was obtained from a study of persistence of HIV-infected CD4 T cells. This nonspecific control used anti-CD3/anti-CD28 bead stimulation of CD4+ T cells. CD4+ T cells upregulating both CD40 ligand and CD69 were sorted as responding cells. Donors had CD4+ T cell counts above 400 cells/uL and were CMV-seropositive. V was clipped by 3 bases and J by 11 bases, with 12 bases between them. This CDR3 is built from 12 residues. Germline loops: CDR1 KGHDR, CDR2 SFDVKD. To note about this clone: The antigen remains undetermined.

The immunoSEQ assay was version 4, run in survey mode. Using immunoSEQ multiplex PCR, the repertoire was profiled, and TCRdb retains in-frame clones only, with some absent. There are some 50,000 clones in the sample; 80% to 90% occur only once, and around 3.4% lies in the top ten. Sequencing used CD4+ T cells sorted from PBMCs after approximately 19-hour stimulation, obtained from a patient who received antiretroviral therapy. The origin of this receptor is an adult woman with HIV who was CMV-seropositive. The chain recombines TRBV24-1 with TRBJ1-1; no firm D call. The CDR3: CATSDGRWEAFF. Here the CDR3 DNA reads TGTGCCACCAGTGATGGGAGGTGGGAGGCTTTCTTT.